Listed below are T cell receptor delta chains from one sample, sequenced in a study of gammadelta T cells in human blood. TCRdb re-called the RT-PCR reads using CATT. In the table there are some 720 delta-chain clones, about a third of which are singletons. Sequenced material: Vgamma9Vdelta2 gamma-delta T cells from infant blood. The receptors here all came from a human donor. Each CDR3 is given with its conserved first and last residue. The order of the fields is J gene, D gene, clone size, V gene, CDR3 DNA, CDR3 protein. The D gene is left open where the match is weak. Only some rows state a clone size, as once, few, many or a class for expanded clones.

TRDJ3 TRDD3 large TRDV2 TGTGCCTGTGACACCTGGGGGATTTGGGACACCCGACAGATGTTTTTC CACDTWGIWDTRQMFF
TRDJ2 TRDD3 large TRDV2 TGTGCCTGTGACACCGCTGGGGGATACGAGACAGCACAACTCTTCTTT CACDTAGGYETAQLFF
TRDJ3 TRDD3 large TRDV2 TGTGCCTGTGACACCGTACTGGGGGCCGCGAGCTCCTGGGACACCCGACAGATGTTTTTC CACDTVLGAASSWDTRQMFF
TRDJ3 TRDD3 - TRDV2 TGTGCCTGTGACACCGTACTGGGGGATCCCTCCTGGGACACCCGACAGATGTTTTTC CACDTVLGDPSWDTRQMFF
TRDJ3 TRDD3 large TRDV2 TGTGCCTGTGACGTACTGGGGGATGGCTCCTGGGACACCCGACAGATGTTTTTC CACDVLGDGSWDTRQMFF
TRDJ3 TRDD3 medium-sized TRDV2 TGTGCCTGTGACACCGGGGGATACCGCTCCTGGGACACCCGACAGATGTTTTTC CACDTGGYRSWDTRQMFF
TRDJ3 TRDD3 large TRDV2 TGTGCCTGTGACACCGGCTGGGGGACTAGCTCCTGGGACACCCGACAGATGTTTTTC CACDTGWGTSSWDTRQMFF
TRDJ3 TRDD3 large TRDV2 TGTGCCTGTGACCCCGTACTGGGGGATACGCTTCCTAGCTCCTGGGACACCCGACAGATGTTTTTC CACDPVLGDTLPSSWDTRQMFF
TRDJ3 TRDD3 large TRDV2 TGTGCCTGTGACACGGTCTGGGGGATTACCAGCTCCTGGGACACCCGACAGATGTTTTTC CACDTVWGITSSWDTRQMFF
TRDJ3 TRDD3 large TRDV2 TGTGCCTGTGACACCGCTGGGGGATACTCCTGGGACACCCGACAGATGTTTTTC CACDTAGGYSWDTRQMFF
TRDJ1 - large TRAV29/DV5 TGTGCAGCAAGCGTTTGTTGGCATCGGGGTAAACTCATCTTT CAASVCWHRGKLIF
TRDJ3 TRDD3 medium-sized TRDV2 TGTGCCTGTGACAGTACTGGGGGATACAGCTCCTGGGACACCCGACAGATGTTTTTC CACDSTGGYSSWDTRQMFF
TRDJ3 TRDD3 large TRDV2 TGTGCCTGTGACCCGGTTACTGGGGGTCGGAGCTCCTGGGACACCCGACAGATGTTTTTC CACDPVTGGRSSWDTRQMFF
TRDJ3 - large TRDV2 TGTGCCTGTGACACTTGGGGACCATCCTGGGACACCCGACAGATGTTTTTC CACDTWGPSWDTRQMFF
TRDJ2 TRDD3 large TRDV2 TGTGCCTGTGACCCACTGGGGGGTTTGACAGCACAACTCTTCTTT CACDPLGGLTAQLFF
TRDJ3 TRDD3 large TRDV2 TGTGCCTGTGACGAAGTGGGGATAAGGAGATCCTGGGACACCCGACAGATGTTTTTC CACDEVGIRRSWDTRQMFF
TRDJ3 TRDD3 large TRDV2 TGTGCCTGTGACACCGTACTGGGGGATATAAAGGCCCGACAGATGTTTTTC CACDTVLGDIKARQMFF
TRDJ3 TRDD3 large TRDV2 TGTGCCTGTGTCCACGTTACTGGGGAGAGCTCCTGGGACACCCGACAGATGTTTTTC CACVHVTGESSWDTRQMFF
TRDJ3 TRDD3 large TRDV2 TGTGCCTGTGATCCCCTTACTGGGGGATACGATCGGGACACCCGACAGATGTTTTTC CACDPLTGGYDRDTRQMFF